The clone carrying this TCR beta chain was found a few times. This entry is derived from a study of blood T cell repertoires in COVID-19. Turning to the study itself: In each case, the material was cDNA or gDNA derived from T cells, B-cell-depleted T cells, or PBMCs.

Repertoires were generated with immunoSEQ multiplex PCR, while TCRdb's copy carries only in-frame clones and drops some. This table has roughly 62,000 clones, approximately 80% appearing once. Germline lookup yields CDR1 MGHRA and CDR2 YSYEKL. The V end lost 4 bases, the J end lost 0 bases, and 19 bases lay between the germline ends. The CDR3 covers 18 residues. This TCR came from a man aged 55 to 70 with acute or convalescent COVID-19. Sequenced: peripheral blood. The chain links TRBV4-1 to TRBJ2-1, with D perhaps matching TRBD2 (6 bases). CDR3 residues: CASSPNRPGVRSYNEQFF. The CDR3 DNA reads TGCGCCAGCAGCCCCAATCGCCCGGGGGTACGCTCCTACAATGAGCAGTTCTTC.